These T cell receptor beta chains were read from a single sample in a study of OX40 agonist ivuxolimab in advanced cancers. Clones were sequenced by immunoSEQ multiplex PCR, and TCRdb holds only the in-frame ones, with some missing. The table records 35,000 to 45,000 clones, 86% of them present only once. This specimen was CD4+ or CD8+ T cells sorted from blood, taken in a trial of the OX40 agonist ivuxolimab. The source is an adult with an advanced solid tumor such as melanoma, head and neck, liver or kidney cancer. CDR3s include the opening cysteine and the closing phenylalanine or tryptophan. D genes are given only for firm matches. Size values are once, few and many counts, or a class for expanded clones, and some rows have none.

TRBJ2-5	NA	NA	TRBV6-1	TGTGCCAGCAGTGACCCCGGAGGCAGAAAAGCTCAAGAGACCCAGTACTTC	CASSDPGGRKAQETQYF
TRBJ2-5	NA	once	TRBV5-1	TGCGCCAGCAGCTTGGACGGGGCCCCGTACCAAGAGACCCAGTACTTC	CASSLDGAPYQETQYF
TRBJ1-3	NA	few	TRBV4-3	TGCGCCAGCAGCCAAGCCTCAACAGGGACTGGAAACACCATATATTTT	CASSQASTGTGNTIYF
TRBJ2-1	TRBD2	NA	TRBV9	TGTGCCAGCAGCGCAAGCGGGGGTAGCTCCGATGAGCAGTTCTTC	CASSASGGSSDEQFF
TRBJ1-2	NA	medium-sized	TRBV5-6	TGTGCCAGCAGCTTGGGGGGATTACCCCTCCATGGCTACACCTTC	CASSLGGLPLHGYTF
TRBJ1-2	NA	few	TRBV4-1	TGCGCCAGCAGCTCCAAGAAACAGCAATACAACTATGGCTACACCTTC	CASSSKKQQYNYGYTF
TRBJ2-7	NA	NA	TRBV7-2	TGTGCCAGCAGCTTAGGTCGGGCAGGCCCCTACGAGCAGTACTTC	CASSLGRAGPYEQYF
TRBJ1-2	NA	NA	TRBV5-6	TGTGCCACCGAGGTGGCTCAGTGGTCGCTTAACTATGGCTACACCTTC	CATEVAQWSLNYGYTF
TRBJ1-1	NA	NA	TRBV19	TGTGCCAGTAGTTTACTCACAGGTTTTAACACTGAAGCTTTCTTT	CASSLLTGFNTEAFF
TRBJ2-7	NA	NA	TRBV7-2	TGTGCCAGCAGCTTAGCGACAAACGAGCAGTACTTC	CASSLATNEQYF
TRBJ2-5	NA	NA	TRBV6-5	TGTGCCAGCAGCCCGGGACACAGACAAGAGACCCAGTACTTC	CASSPGHRQETQYF
TRBJ1-2	NA	NA	TRBV5-6	TGTGCCAGCAGCTTGTACCGGACCGCAAACTATGGCTACACCTTC	CASSLYRTANYGYTF
TRBJ1-1	NA	NA	TRBV6-1	TGTGCCCTGCTCGCGGGGAAGGTCTCTGAAGCTTTCTTT	CALLAGKVSEAFF
TRBJ1-1	NA	NA	TRBV30	TGTGCCTGGAGTGTAGGAGGGGGGGAAGGGGATGAAGCTTTCTTT	CAWSVGGGEGDEAFF
TRBJ1-1	NA	NA	TRBV5-1	TGCGCCAGCAGCTTCTCTGCTCAGACGAACACTGAAGCTTTCTTT	CASSFSAQTNTEAFF
TRBJ2-5	NA	NA	TRBV5-1	TGCGCCAGCAGCTTGGGTGGGTTGGGGGCAGAGACCCAGTACTTC	CASSLGGLGAETQYF
TRBJ2-7	TRBD2	NA	TRBV5-6	TGTGCCAGCAGCCCCCCTCCTGGGCTAGCGGGGGGGAGCGAGCAGTACTTC	CASSPPPGLAGGSEQYF
TRBJ2-3	TRBD2	few	TRBV7-2	TGTGCCAGCAGCTTAGTCGCCGGGGGGGTTACAGATACGCAGTATTTT	CASSLVAGGVTDTQYF
TRBJ1-4	TRBD1	NA	TRBV5-6	TGTGCCAGCAGCTTGGGGACAGGGTACGGTAATGAAAAACTGTTTTTT	CASSLGTGYGNEKLFF
TRBJ2-5	NA	NA	TRBV5-8	TGTGCCAGCAGCTTGGGGCGGGGAATTGAGACCCAGTACTTC	CASSLGRGIETQYF
TRBJ2-7	NA	NA	TRBV5-8	TGTGCCAGCAGCTTGGCCGAGTCCTACGAGCAGTACTTC	CASSLAESYEQYF
TRBJ2-7	TRBD1	NA	TRBV18	TGTGCCAGCTCACCAGGGGACAGGGGTAACGAGCAGTACTTC	CASSPGDRGNEQYF
TRBJ2-3	TRBD2	NA	TRBV2	TGTGCCAGCAGTGAAGCGCTTTTGGGGAGGGGCACAGATACGCAGTATTTT	CASSEALLGRGTDTQYF
TRBJ1-3	NA	NA	TRBV7-2	TGTGCCAGCAGCCGGACTCACAACTCTGGAAACACCATATATTTT	CASSRTHNSGNTIYF
TRBJ1-2	TRBD1	NA	TRBV4-2	TGTGCCAGCAGCCAAGGAGACAGGGGGCTAGGGGGCTACACCTTC	CASSQGDRGLGGYTF
TRBJ1-1	NA	NA	TRBV29-1	TGCAGCGTTGTTGGAGGGGAAGCTGAAGCTTTCTTT	CSVVGGEAEAFF
TRBJ2-1	TRBD1	NA	TRBV5-1	TGCGCCAGCAGCGGACCCTGGACAGACAGGGGGGTTAGTGGTGAGCAGTTCTTC	CASSGPWTDRGVSGEQFF
TRBJ2-7	TRBD1	NA	TRBV4-3	TGCGCCAGCAGCCAGGGGACAGTCTTCTACGAGCAGTACTTC	CASSQGTVFYEQYF
TRBJ2-7	NA	NA	TRBV11-2	TGTGCCAGCAGCCACCAGCGGATCTACGAGCAGTACTTC	CASSHQRIYEQYF
TRBJ1-4	NA	NA	TRBV19	TGTGCCAGTAGTATCCCCCGCAGTGAAAAACTGTTTTTT	CASSIPRSEKLFF
TRBJ2-7	NA	NA	TRBV7-6	TGTGCCAGCAGCCTAGAGGGGTCTACCCTTTACGAGCAGTACTTC	CASSLEGSTLYEQYF
TRBJ2-5	TRBD2	NA	TRBV19	TGTGCCAGTAGTATAGGCGGGGGGTCATCGGAGACCCAGTACTTC	CASSIGGGSSETQYF
TRBJ1-6	NA	NA	TRBV6-5	TGTGCCAGCAAAAATAATTCACCCCTCCACTTT	CASKNNSPLHF
TRBJ1-1	NA	NA	TRBV18	TGTGCCAGCTCACCCGGGATAGATAGGAACACTGAAGCTTTCTTT	CASSPGIDRNTEAFF
TRBJ1-5	NA	once	TRBV7-2	TGTGCCAGCAGCTTAGATGGTCAGCCCCAGCATTTT	CASSLDGQPQHF
TRBJ2-5	TRBD2	NA	TRBV2	TGTGCCAGCATCGTCGCAGGGACTAGCGGGGGGACCCAGTACTTC	CASIVAGTSGGTQYF
TRBJ1-1	NA	once	TRBV5-4	TGTGCCAGCAGCCAAGCCCCAGGGGTGGCTGAAGCTTTCTTT	CASSQAPGVAEAFF
TRBJ2-3	NA	NA	TRBV2	TGTGCCAGCAGTCCAGGACGAGATACGCAGTATTTT	CASSPGRDTQYF
TRBJ1-6	NA	NA	TRBV30	TGTGCCTGGAGTGTACCTGGTCAGGGGTCCTTCGGTAATTCACCCCTCCACTTT	CAWSVPGQGSFGNSPLHF
TRBJ1-2	TRBD1	NA	TRBV19	TGTGCCAGTAGCCCCGTCCGGACAGGAGCGCCGGATGGCTACACCTTC	CASSPVRTGAPDGYTF
TRBJ1-3	NA	few	TRBV7-8	TGTGCCAGCAGCCCCGTGGGGCCCGGAAACACCATATATTTT	CASSPVGPGNTIYF
TRBJ2-1	NA	NA	TRBV5-6	TGTGCCAGCAGCTTGTGGCAACTAGCACCCAATGAGCAGTTCTTC	CASSLWQLAPNEQFF
TRBJ2-1	NA	few	TRBV6-5	TGTGCCAGCAGTTACTCCTCTACGGGGCCAAATGAGCAGTTCTTC	CASSYSSTGPNEQFF
TRBJ1-1	NA	NA	TRBV9	TGTGCCAGCAGCGTAGGATCCGATCCGGGAGTTGGCACTGAAGCTTTCTTT	CASSVGSDPGVGTEAFF
TRBJ2-1	NA	NA	TRBV9	TGTGCCAGCAGCGCCGTACAGGGCTACAATGAGCAGTTCTTC	CASSAVQGYNEQFF
TRBJ1-1	NA	few	TRBV10-3	TGTGCCATCAGGGAGGACAGTGAAGCTTTCTTT	CAIREDSEAFF
TRBJ2-2	TRBD1	NA	TRBV27	TGTGCCAGCAGTTTATTCCAGGGGGCCCGGAACACCGGGGAGCTGTTTTTT	CASSLFQGARNTGELFF
TRBJ1-2	NA	NA	TRBV10-2	TGCGCCAGCAGCCCCAAGGGGGACTTGCACGGTACTAACTATGGCTACACCTTC	CASSPKGDLHGTNYGYTF
TRBJ2-1	NA	NA	TRBV7-3	TGTGCCAGCAGCTCCTTTAGGGCCGCCTACAATGAGCAGTTCTTC	CASSSFRAAYNEQFF
TRBJ1-1	TRBD1	once	TRBV14	TGTGCCAGCAGCCTGACAGGGGGTCGGTACACTGAAGCTTTCTTT	CASSLTGGRYTEAFF
TRBJ2-3	TRBD1	NA	TRBV9	TGTGCCAGCAGCGCCGGGACAGAGAGGACGCAGTATTTT	CASSAGTERTQYF
TRBJ2-3	TRBD2	NA	TRBV4-2	TGTGCCAGCAGCCAAGGTGCGGGGGGGCTTGCGGATACGCAGTATTTT	CASSQGAGGLADTQYF
TRBJ1-5	TRBD1	NA	TRBV6-1	TGTGCCAGCAGTGAAGGGACAGGTTACTTCGGAAGCAATCAGCCCCAGCATTTT	CASSEGTGYFGSNQPQHF
TRBJ1-3	NA	NA	TRBV4-3	TGCGCCAGCAGCCAAGCGGGAGGTGGAAACACCATATATTTT	CASSQAGGGNTIYF
TRBJ2-5	NA	NA	TRBV30	TGTGCCTGGAGCGTCTCGGGGGTAAGGAGCGAGACCCAGTACTTC	CAWSVSGVRSETQYF
TRBJ2-6	NA	NA	TRBV5-1	TGCGCCAGCAGCTGGAGGACAGCTGGGGCCAACGTCCTGACTTTC	CASSWRTAGANVLTF
TRBJ1-4	NA	NA	TRBV9	TGTGCCAGCAGTGGAATACAGGGTGGTAATGAAAAACTGTTTTTT	CASSGIQGGNEKLFF
TRBJ1-5	NA	NA	TRBV5-1	TGCGCCAGCAGCTTTTCAGGATCCAATCAGCCCCAGCATTTT	CASSFSGSNQPQHF